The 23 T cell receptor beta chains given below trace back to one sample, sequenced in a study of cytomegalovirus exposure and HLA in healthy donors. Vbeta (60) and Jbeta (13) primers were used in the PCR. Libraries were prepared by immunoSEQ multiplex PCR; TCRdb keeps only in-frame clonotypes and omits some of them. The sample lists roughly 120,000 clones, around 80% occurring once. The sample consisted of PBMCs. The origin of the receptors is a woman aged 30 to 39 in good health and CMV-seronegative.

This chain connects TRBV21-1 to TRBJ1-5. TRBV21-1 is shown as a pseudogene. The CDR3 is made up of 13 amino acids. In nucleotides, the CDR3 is TGTGCCAGCAGCAAACGAGTCGATCAGCCCCAGCATTTT. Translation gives CASSKRVDQPQHF.

CDR3: CAISVNLGQVGRPFSYEQYF. The CDR3 DNA follows: TGTGCCATCAGCGTAAACCTGGGTCAGGTTGGCAGGCCATTCTCCTACGAGCAGTACTTC. The rearrangement uses TRBV10-3 and TRBJ2-5; D gene unclear. Near its end, the DNA agrees better with TRBJ2-7, so the J call may be wrong. The CDR3 contains 20 residues. The germline CDR1 and CDR2 sequences are ENHRY and SYGVKD.

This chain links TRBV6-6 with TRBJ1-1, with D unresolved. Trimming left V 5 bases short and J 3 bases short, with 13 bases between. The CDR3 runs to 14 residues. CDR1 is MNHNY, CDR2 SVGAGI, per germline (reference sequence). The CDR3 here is CASSVGGGDTEAFF. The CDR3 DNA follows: TGTGCCAGCAGTGTAGGAGGTGGGGACACTGAAGCTTTCTTT.

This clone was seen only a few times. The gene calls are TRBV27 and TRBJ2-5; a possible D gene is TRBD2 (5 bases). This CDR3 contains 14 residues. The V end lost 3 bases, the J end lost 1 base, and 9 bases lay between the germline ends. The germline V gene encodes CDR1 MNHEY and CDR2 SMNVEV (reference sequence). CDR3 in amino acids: CASSFRGFQETQYF. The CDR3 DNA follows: TGTGCCAGCAGTTTTCGAGGGTTCCAAGAGACCCAGTACTTC.

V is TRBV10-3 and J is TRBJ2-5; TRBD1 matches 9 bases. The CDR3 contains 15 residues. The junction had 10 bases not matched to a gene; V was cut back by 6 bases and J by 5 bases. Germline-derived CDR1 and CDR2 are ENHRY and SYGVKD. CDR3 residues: CAISSGDRVGETQYF. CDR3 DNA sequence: TGTGCCATCAGCTCCGGGGACAGGGTTGGCGAGACCCAGTACTTC.

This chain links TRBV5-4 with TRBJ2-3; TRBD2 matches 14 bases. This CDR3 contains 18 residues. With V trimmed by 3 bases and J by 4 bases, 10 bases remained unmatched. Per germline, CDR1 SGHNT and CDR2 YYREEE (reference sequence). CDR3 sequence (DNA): TGTGCCAGCAGCTGGGCGGGACTAGCGGGGGAAGGTGCAGATACGCAGTATTTT. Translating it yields CASSWAGLAGEGADTQYF.

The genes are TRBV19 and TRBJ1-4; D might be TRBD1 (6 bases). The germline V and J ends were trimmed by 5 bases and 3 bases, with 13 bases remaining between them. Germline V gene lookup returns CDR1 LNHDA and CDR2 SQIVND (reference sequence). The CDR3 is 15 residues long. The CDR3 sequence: CASSPTRTANEKLFF. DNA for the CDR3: TGTGCCAGTAGTCCGACTCGGACAGCTAATGAAAAACTGTTTTTT.

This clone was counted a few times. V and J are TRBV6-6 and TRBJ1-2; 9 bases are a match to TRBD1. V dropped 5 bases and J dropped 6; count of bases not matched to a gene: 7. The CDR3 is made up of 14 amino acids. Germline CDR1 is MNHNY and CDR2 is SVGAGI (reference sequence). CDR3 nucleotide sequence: TGTGCCAGCAGTAACCGGGACAGGGTTCATGGCTACACCTTC. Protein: CASSNRDRVHGYTF.

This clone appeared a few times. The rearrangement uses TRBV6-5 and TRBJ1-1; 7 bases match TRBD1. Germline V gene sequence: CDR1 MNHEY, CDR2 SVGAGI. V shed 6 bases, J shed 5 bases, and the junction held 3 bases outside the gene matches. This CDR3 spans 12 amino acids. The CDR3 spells CASSEGATEAFF. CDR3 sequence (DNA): TGTGCCAGCAGCGAGGGGGCAACTGAAGCTTTCTTT.

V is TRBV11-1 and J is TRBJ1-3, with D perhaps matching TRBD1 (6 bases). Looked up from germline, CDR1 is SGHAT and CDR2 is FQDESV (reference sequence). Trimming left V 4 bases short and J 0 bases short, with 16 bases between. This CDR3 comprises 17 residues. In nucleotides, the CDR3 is TGTGCCAGCAGCTCGTTGACAGGAACAACCTCTGGAAACACCATATATTTT. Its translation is CASSSLTGTTSGNTIYF.

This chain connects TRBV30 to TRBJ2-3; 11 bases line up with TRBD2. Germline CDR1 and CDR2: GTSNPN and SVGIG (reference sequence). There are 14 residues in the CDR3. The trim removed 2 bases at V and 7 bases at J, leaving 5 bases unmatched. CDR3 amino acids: CAWSWSSGRNTQYF. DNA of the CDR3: TGTGCCTGGAGTTGGTCTAGCGGGAGGAATACGCAGTATTTT.

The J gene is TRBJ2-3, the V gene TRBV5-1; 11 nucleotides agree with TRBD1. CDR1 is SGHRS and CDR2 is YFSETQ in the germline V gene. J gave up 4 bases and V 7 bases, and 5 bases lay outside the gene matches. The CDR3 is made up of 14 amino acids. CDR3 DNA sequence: TGCGCCAGCTCGGGACAGGGGGGCGCAGATACGCAGTATTTT. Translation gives CASSGQGGADTQYF.

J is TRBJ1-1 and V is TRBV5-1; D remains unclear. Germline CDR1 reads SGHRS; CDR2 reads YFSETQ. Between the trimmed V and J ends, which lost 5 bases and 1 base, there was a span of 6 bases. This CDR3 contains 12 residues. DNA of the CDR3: TGCGCCAGCAGAACAGAGAACACTGAAGCTTTCTTT. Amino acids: CASRTENTEAFF.

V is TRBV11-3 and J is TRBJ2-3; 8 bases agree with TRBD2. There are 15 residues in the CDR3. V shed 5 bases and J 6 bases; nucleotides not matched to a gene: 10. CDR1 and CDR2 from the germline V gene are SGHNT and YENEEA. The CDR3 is CASSKGGTSGDTQYF. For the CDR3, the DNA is TGTGCCAGCAGCAAAGGTGGGACTAGTGGGGATACGCAGTATTTT.

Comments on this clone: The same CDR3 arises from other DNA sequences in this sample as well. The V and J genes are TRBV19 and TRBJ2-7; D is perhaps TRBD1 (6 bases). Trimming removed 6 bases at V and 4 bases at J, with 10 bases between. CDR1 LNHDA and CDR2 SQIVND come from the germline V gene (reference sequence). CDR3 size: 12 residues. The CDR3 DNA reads TGTGCCAGTAGCCCGGGACAATACGAGCAGTACTTC. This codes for CASSPGQYEQYF.

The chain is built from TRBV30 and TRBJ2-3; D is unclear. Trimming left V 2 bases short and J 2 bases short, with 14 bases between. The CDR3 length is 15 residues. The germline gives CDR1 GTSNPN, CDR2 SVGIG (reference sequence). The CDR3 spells CAWSQLGLNTDTQYF. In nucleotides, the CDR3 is TGTGCCTGGAGTCAGCTAGGCCTAAACACAGATACGCAGTATTTT.

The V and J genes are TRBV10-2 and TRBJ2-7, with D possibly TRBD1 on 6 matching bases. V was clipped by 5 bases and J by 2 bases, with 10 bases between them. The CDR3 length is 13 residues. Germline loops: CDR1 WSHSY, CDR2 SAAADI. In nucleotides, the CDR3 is TGCGCCAGCAGTCCGGGACACACCTACGAGCAGTACTTC. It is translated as CASSPGHTYEQYF.

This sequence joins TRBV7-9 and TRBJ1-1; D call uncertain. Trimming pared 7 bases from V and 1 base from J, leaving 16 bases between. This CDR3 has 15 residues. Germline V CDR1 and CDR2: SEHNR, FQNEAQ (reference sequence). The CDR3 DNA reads TGTGCCAGCACCCTTCGAGGAATTCCGAACACTGAAGCTTTCTTT. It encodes CASTLRGIPNTEAFF.

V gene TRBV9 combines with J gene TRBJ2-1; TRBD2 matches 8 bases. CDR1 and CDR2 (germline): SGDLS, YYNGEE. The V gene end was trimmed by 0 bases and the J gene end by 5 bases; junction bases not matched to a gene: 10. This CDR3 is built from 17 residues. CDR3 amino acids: CASSVAGGPEGDNEQFF. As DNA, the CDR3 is TGTGCCAGCAGCGTAGCGGGAGGGCCTGAAGGAGACAATGAGCAGTTCTTC.

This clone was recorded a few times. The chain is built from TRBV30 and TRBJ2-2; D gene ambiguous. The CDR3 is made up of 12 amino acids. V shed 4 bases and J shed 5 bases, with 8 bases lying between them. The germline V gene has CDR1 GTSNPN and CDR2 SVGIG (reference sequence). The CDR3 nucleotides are TGTGCCTGGAATCTCGGGACCGGGGAGCTGTTTTTT. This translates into CAWNLGTGELFF. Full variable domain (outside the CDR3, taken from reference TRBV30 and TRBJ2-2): SQTIHQWPATLVQPVGSPLSLECTVEGTSNPNLYWYRQAAGRGLQLLFYSVGIGQISSEVPQNLSASRPQDRQFILSSKKLLLSDSGFYLCAWNLGTGELFFGEGSRLTVL.

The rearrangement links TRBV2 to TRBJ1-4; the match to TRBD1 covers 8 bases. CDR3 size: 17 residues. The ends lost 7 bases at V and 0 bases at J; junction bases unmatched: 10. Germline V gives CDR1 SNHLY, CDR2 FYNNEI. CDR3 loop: CASNLQGARSTNEKLFF. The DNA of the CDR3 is TGTGCCAGCAATCTGCAGGGGGCTAGATCAACTAATGAAAAACTGTTTTTT.

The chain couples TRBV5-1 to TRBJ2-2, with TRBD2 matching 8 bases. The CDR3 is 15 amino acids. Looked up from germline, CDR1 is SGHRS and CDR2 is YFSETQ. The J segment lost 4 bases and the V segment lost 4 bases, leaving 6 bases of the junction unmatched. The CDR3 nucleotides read TGCGCCAGCAGCGGTAGCGGGAAGTTCACCGGGGAGCTGTTTTTT. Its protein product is CASSGSGKFTGELFF.

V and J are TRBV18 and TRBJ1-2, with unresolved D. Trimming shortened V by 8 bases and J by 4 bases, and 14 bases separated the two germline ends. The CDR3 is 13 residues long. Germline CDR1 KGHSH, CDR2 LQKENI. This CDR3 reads CASRPEGGYGYTF. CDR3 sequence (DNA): TGTGCCAGCCGGCCCGAGGGCGGCTATGGCTACACCTTC.